Presented here are 26 T cell receptor beta chains from one specimen sequenced in a study of molecular identifiers for immune sequencing clone quantification. In TCRdb, the PCR reads were re-called with MiXCR into one record per CDR3 protein. Here the sample spans 85,000 to 95,000 distinct CDR3 sequences, about 20% being singletons. The specimen sequenced was naive CD8+ T cells from blood, with Jurkat cell RNA spiked in. Regarding subset: FACS-sorted CD8+CD4-CCR7+CD45RA+ naive T cells. The receptor source for this set is a human donor in good health. Some libraries in this study had Jurkat cell RNA spiked in.

This clonotype was picked up many times. This sequence joins TRBV27 and TRBJ2-7; D possibly corresponds to TRBD2 (6 bases). CDR3 length: 14 residues. Germline lookup yields CDR1 MNHEY and CDR2 SMNVEV (reference sequence). V was clipped by 6 bases and J by 1 base, with 13 bases between them. CDR3 residues: CASSPGGASYEQYF. The CDR3 DNA sequence: TGTGCCAGCAGCCCTGGCGGGGCATCCTACGAGCAGTACTTC.

This clonotype was observed many times. The chain links TRBV13 to TRBJ2-4, with no clear D. V dropped 0 bases and J dropped 4 bases, with 7 bases sitting between them. The CDR3 is 14 residues long. Germline CDR1 and CDR2: PRHDT and FYEKMQ (reference sequence). Here the CDR3 DNA reads TGTGCCAGCAGCTTAGGGCAGTCGAAAAACATTCAGTACTTC. Protein product: CASSLGQSKNIQYF.

The table lists this clonotype with many counts. The V call is TRBV7-9, the J call TRBJ2-7; D possibly corresponds to TRBD1 (6 bases). V lost 4 bases, J lost 1 base, and 17 bases lay in between. Germline-derived CDR1 and CDR2 are SEHNR and FQNEAQ (reference sequence). The CDR3 runs 16 residues. The CDR3 DNA is TGTGCCAGCAGCTCCACCACCGGGACATCGTCCTACGAGCAGTACTTC. It codes for CASSSTTGTSSYEQYF.

Worth noting for this clonotype: A much larger clone lies a single base off, so this may be a read error. The CDR3 loop is CASSGSSGGNTQYF. CDR3 bases: TGTGCCAGCAGTGGATCTAGCGGGGGGAATACGCAGTATTTT. The J gene is TRBJ2-3, the V gene TRBV7-2; 11 bases are a match to TRBD2. This CDR3 contains 14 residues. The ends lost 6 bases at V and 7 bases at J; junction bases unmatched: 6. Germline V gene sequence: CDR1 SGHTA, CDR2 FQGNSA.

Comment on this clonotype: A read error may be the cause here, since a much bigger clone is one base away. This chain uses TRBV4-1 with TRBJ2-1; D remains unclear. This CDR3 is built from 12 residues. Per the germline V gene, CDR1 is MGHRA and CDR2 is YSYEKL. The V end lost 4 bases, the J end lost 5 bases, and 6 bases lay between the germline ends. The CDR3 DNA reads as TGCGCCAGCAGCCCCCTAGACAATGAGCAGTTCTTC. Protein sequence: CASSPLDNEQFF.

This clonotype was detected ten times or more. This sequence joins TRBV7-8 and TRBJ1-6; D possibly corresponds to TRBD1 (5 bases). There are 15 residues in the CDR3. V lost 5 bases and J 5 bases, leaving 13 bases between the germline ends. In germline, CDR1 is SGHVS, CDR2 FQNEAQ. The CDR3 protein is CASSVLGRNNSPLHF. The CDR3 coding sequence is TGTGCCAGCAGCGTACTGGGACGGAATAATTCACCCCTCCACTTT.

This clonotype came up many times. This chain uses TRBV7-9 with TRBJ1-4, with D tentatively TRBD1 (5 bases). Germline V gene data show CDR1 as SEHNR and CDR2 as FQNEAQ (reference sequence). The CDR3 extends over 16 amino acids. V lost 0 bases to trimming and J lost 2 bases, with 10 bases between them. The CDR3 protein is CASSLARWGTNEKLFF. As DNA, the CDR3 is TGTGCCAGCAGCTTAGCTCGGTGGGGGACTAATGAAAAACTGTTTTTT.

This clonotype appeared many times. The chain carries TRBV12-3 or TRBV12-4 and TRBJ2-2; D is possibly TRBD1 or TRBD2 (6 bases each). This CDR3 is built from 16 residues. The germline V and J ends were trimmed by 6 bases and 0 bases, with 14 bases remaining between them. For the CDR3, the DNA is TGTGCCAGCAGGACCGGGGGCCCACCGAACACCGGGGAGCTGTTTTTT. Translating it yields CASRTGGPPNTGELFF.

This clonotype was counted a single time. This could be a read error, since a much larger clone is one nucleotide away. J is TRBJ2-7 and V is TRBV10-3; weak D call: TRBD1 (5 bases). The CDR3 is 14 amino acids. Germline values: CDR1 ENHRY, CDR2 SYGVKD. The CDR3 nucleotides read TGTACCATCAGGATTACAGGCATGGCTGGCGAGCAGTACTTC. Its translation is CTIRITGMAGEQYF.

In its sample, this clonotype was seen many times. The chain carries TRBV12-3 or TRBV12-4 and TRBJ2-3; 9 nucleotides agree with TRBD2. CDR3 length: 16 amino acids. The V and J ends lost 3 bases and 4 bases, in that order; junction bases with no gene match: 8. The DNA of the CDR3 is TGTGCCAGCAGTTTTTGGGCTAGCGGGGAGGCAGATACGCAGTATTTT. Translating it yields CASSFWASGEADTQYF.

This clonotype appeared many times. This chain joins TRBV9 and TRBJ2-1; 7 bases fit TRBD1. The CDR3 has 13 amino acids. CDR1 SGDLS and CDR2 YYNGEE come from the germline V gene. J lost 3 bases, V lost 7 bases, and 4 bases had no gene match. CDR3 amino acids: CASGTANYNEQFF. The CDR3 DNA reads TGTGCCAGCGGGACAGCCAACTACAATGAGCAGTTCTTC. The variable domain in full, completed from reference TRBV9 and TRBJ2-1, reads DSGVTQTPKHLITATGQRVTLRCSPRSGDLSVYWYQQSLDQGLQFLIQYYNGEERAKGNILERFSAQQFPDLHSELNLSSLELGDSALYFCASGTANYNEQFFGPGTRLTVL.

This clonotype has ten or more counts. The chain employs TRBV9 and TRBJ2-7, with D perhaps matching TRBD1 or TRBD2 (5 bases each). Germline CDR1 is SGDLS and CDR2 is YYNGEE. The CDR3 covers 14 residues. The V gene lost 0 bases and the J gene lost 2 bases, with 9 bases spanning the gap. CDR3 nucleotides: TGTGCCAGCAGCGTAGGGGTGGGGGCCTACGAGCAGTACTTC. Protein: CASSVGVGAYEQYF.

This clonotype was counted at least ten times. V usage is TRBV12-3 or TRBV12-4 and J usage is TRBJ2-5; D may be TRBD1 (6 bases). Trimming removed 6 bases from V and 7 bases from J, with 15 bases in between. The CDR3 totals 13 residues. In DNA form, the CDR3 reads TGTGCCAGCAGCTACAGGGACATTTCGACCCAGTACTTC. It yields the protein CASSYRDISTQYF.

This clonotype occurred many times. This chain connects TRBV11-2 to TRBJ2-7; the match to TRBD1 covers 7 bases. CDR3 length equals 19 residues. With V trimmed by 2 bases and J by 7 bases, 23 bases remained unmatched. Germline CDR1 SGHAT, CDR2 FQNNGV. CDR3 region: CASSLNAFLRDSWDREQYF. Written as DNA, the CDR3 is TGTGCCAGCAGCTTAAACGCATTTCTACGGGACAGCTGGGACCGAGAGCAGTACTTC.

This clonotype was counted at least ten times. This chain links TRBV6-5 with TRBJ2-7; 11 nucleotides agree with TRBD2. The ends lost 6 bases at V and 3 bases at J; junction bases unmatched: 7. The CDR3 spans 15 residues. Germline loops: CDR1 MNHEY, CDR2 SVGAGI. In nucleotides, the CDR3 is TGTGCCAGCAGGGCCGGGACTAGCGGCCACTACGAGCAGTACTTC. Its translation is CASRAGTSGHYEQYF.

At least ten counts were recorded for this clonotype. The genes are TRBV7-6 and TRBJ2-5, with D possibly TRBD2 on 5 matching bases. The CDR3 consists of 15 residues. V shed 3 bases and J shed 4 bases, with 15 bases lying between them. The germline CDR1 and CDR2 sequences are SGHVS and FNYEAQ. The CDR3 sequence is CASSFNIREPETQYF. For the CDR3, the DNA is TGTGCCAGCAGCTTCAATATCCGGGAACCAGAGACCCAGTACTTC.

This clonotype has at least ten counts. The J gene is TRBJ2-3, the V gene TRBV7-9, with a tentative D call TRBD2 (6 bases). The ends were cut back, 3 bases at V and 5 bases at J, with 24 bases in the middle. The CDR3 is 18 amino acids. Germline CDR1 SEHNR, CDR2 FQNEAQ (reference sequence). As DNA, the CDR3 is TGTGCCAGCAGCTTTCCCATGGCGGGACGGATGTACGAAGATACGCAGTATTTT. Translating it yields CASSFPMAGRMYEDTQYF.

This clonotype was detected ten times or more. The genes are TRBV19 and TRBJ2-3, with TRBD1 matching over 9 bases. The CDR3 has 15 residues. V lost 3 bases to trimming and J lost 4 bases; unmatched junction nucleotides: 5. Germline V gene data show CDR1 as LNHDA and CDR2 as SQIVND (reference sequence). The DNA for the CDR3 is TGTGCCAGTAGTATTGGAGACAGGGGGTCAGATACGCAGTATTTT. Translated, it gives CASSIGDRGSDTQYF.

This clonotype was found many times. The V gene is TRBV7-9, the J gene TRBJ2-7; D remains ambiguous. The CDR3 is 12 amino acids. Germline values: CDR1 SEHNR, CDR2 FQNEAQ (reference sequence). V dropped 3 bases and J dropped 7 bases, with 10 bases sitting between them. CDR3 sequence: CASSFWPGEQYF. Written as DNA, the CDR3 is TGTGCCAGCAGCTTCTGGCCGGGTGAGCAGTACTTC.

With regard to this clonotype: A read error is possible here, since a much larger clone lies one base away. The chain has TRBV27 and TRBJ2-4; D is possibly TRBD1 (6 bases). CDR1 is MNHEY, CDR2 SMNVEV, per germline (reference sequence). The CDR3 runs 14 residues. CDR3 DNA sequence: TGTGCCAGCAGTTCGGGACCGGCAGGGGTCATTCGGTACTTC. Translation: CASSSGPAGVIRYF.

This clonotype was detected many times. In nucleotides, the CDR3 is TGTGCCAGCAGTTACCTGACTAGGACATCCTCAGGGTCCTACGAGCAGTACTTC. Residues: CASSYLTRTSSGSYEQYF. The chain joins TRBV6-2 or TRBV6-3 to TRBJ2-7; D is possibly TRBD2 (6 bases). Germline V gene data show CDR1 as MNHEY and CDR2 as SVGEGT. CDR3 length equals 18 residues. V was cut by 2 bases and J by 1 base, with 21 bases left in between.

The sample holds a few counts of this clonotype. V and J are TRBV11-2 and TRBJ2-7, with 7 bases that match TRBD2. The V and J ends lost 1 base and 6 bases, in that order; junction bases with no gene match: 15. Germline-derived CDR1 and CDR2 are SGHAT and FQNNGV. The CDR3 extends over 17 amino acids. CDR3 sequence: CASSLVTPGRVECEQYF. CDR3 in DNA: TGTGCCAGCAGCTTAGTTACCCCGGGGAGGGTGGAATGCGAGCAGTACTTC.

This clonotype appeared many times. The rearrangement joins TRBV5-6 to TRBJ2-2; 8 positions agree with TRBD1. V lost 6 bases to trimming and J lost 1 base; unmatched junction nucleotides: 5. The CDR3 totals 15 residues. Germline lookup yields CDR1 SGHDT and CDR2 YYEEEE. CDR3 coding DNA: TGTGCCAGCAACGCCGACAGGGGGAACACCGGGGAGCTGTTTTTT. This sequence encodes CASNADRGNTGELFF.

Notes on this clonotype: A much larger clone sits a single nucleotide away, making a read error possible. The chain recombines TRBV23-1 with TRBJ1-1; D possibly corresponds to TRBD1 (6 bases). TRBV23-1 is assigned to the ORF class and has an uncertain function. The CDR3 covers 19 residues. V was trimmed by 8 bases and J by 10 bases, leaving 38 bases between them. Written as DNA, the CDR3 is TGCGCCAGCCGTCCGGTTGAGGGGGGGGGAGACTCCTGCCCTTTGGTAGCTTTCTTT. This codes for CASRPVEGGGDSCPLVAFF.

This clonotype was found many times. V usage is TRBV12-3 or TRBV12-4 and J usage is TRBJ2-3; unclear D gene. Trimming left V 1 base short and J 0 bases short, with 17 bases between. The CDR3 sequence is 18 residues long. CDR3 coding DNA: TGTGCCAGCAGTTTAGGATGGGAACAGACCTCTAGCACAGATACGCAGTATTTT. It yields the protein CASSLGWEQTSSTDTQYF.

The sample holds many counts of this clonotype. The chain has TRBV4-3 and TRBJ2-7; no clear D gene. Looked up from germline, CDR1 is LGHNA and CDR2 is YSLEER. The V end lost 0 bases, the J end lost 6 bases, and 15 bases lay between the germline ends. The CDR3 totals 15 residues. The CDR3 loop reads CASSQDKNPKGEQYF. The CDR3 nucleotides are TGCGCCAGCAGCCAAGACAAGAACCCAAAGGGCGAGCAGTACTTC.